Each of the 31 T cell receptor beta chains below was sequenced from the same sample in a study of CD8 T cells in ankylosing spondylitis. TCRdb called the 5' RACE reads again in MiXCR, with one record for every CDR3 protein. The table lists 150,000 to 200,000 distinct CDR3 sequences, roughly 13% of them singletons. The sample taken for sequencing was blood, either unsorted or a sorted T cell fraction (not recorded which). Receptors were obtained from a male donor with ankylosing spondylitis or in good health (not recorded which).

Many counts were recorded for this clonotype. The V and J genes are TRBV4-2 and TRBJ1-1, with D possibly matching TRBD1 (5 bases). The CDR3 spans 15 residues. CDR1 and CDR2 (germline): LGHNA, YNFKEQ. Trimming removed 0 bases from V and 2 bases from J, with 10 bases in between. The CDR3 loop is CASSQEEWGNTEAFF. The CDR3 DNA is TGTGCCAGCAGCCAAGAGGAATGGGGCAACACTGAAGCTTTCTTT.

The chain has TRBV5-1 and TRBJ2-3; 8 bases agree with TRBD2. The CDR3 is made up of 17 amino acids. Germline V gene lookup returns CDR1 SGHRS and CDR2 YFSETQ. The V gene end was trimmed by 2 bases and the J gene end by 5 bases; junction bases not matched to a gene: 13. The CDR3 sequence: CASSLWGGAGAEDTQYF. CDR3 sequence (DNA): TGCGCCAGCAGCTTATGGGGAGGAGCGGGGGCTGAAGATACGCAGTATTTT.

This clonotype has only a few counts. The chain is built from TRBV12-5 and TRBJ2-2, with TRBD1 identical over 9 bases. From germline, CDR1 is LGHNT and CDR2 FRNRAP. The V segment lost 2 bases and the J segment 3 bases; nucleotides outside the gene matches: 7. The CDR3 loop spans 17 amino acids. CDR3 residues: CASGLKPGTGHTGELFF. For the CDR3, the DNA is TGTGCTAGTGGTTTGAAACCCGGGACAGGGCACACCGGGGAGCTGTTTTTT.

This chain uses TRBV7-2 with TRBJ2-2; no clear D. With 5 bases removed from V and 6 bases from J, the gap between germline ends came to 13 bases. CDR1 SGHTA and CDR2 FQGNSA come from the germline V gene. The CDR3 covers 14 residues. The CDR3: CASSLTLSAGELFF. The CDR3 DNA follows: TGTGCCAGCAGCCTTACCCTTAGTGCCGGGGAGCTGTTTTTT.

This clonotype was observed many times. Without the conserved terminal phenylalanine or tryptophan, this CDR3 likely stems from a read error. The DNA is left out, because the CDR3 cannot be placed on it with certainty; the CDR3 is given as TCRdb lists it. The V call is TRBV11-2, the J call TRBJ1-2; TRBD1 reflects the table's D call only, with no check against the DNA. Germline values: CDR1 SGHAT, CDR2 FQNNGV. The CDR3 length is 13 residues, termini included. Here the CDR3 reads CASSQGEPRMGSI.

This clonotype was detected ten times or more. V and J are TRBV11-2 and TRBJ2-1; D perhaps matches TRBD2 (5 bases). Between the trimmed V and J ends, which lost 1 base and 0 bases, there was a span of 10 bases. There are 16 residues in the CDR3. Germline V gives CDR1 SGHAT, CDR2 FQNNGV. The CDR3 loop is CASSLVAPFSYNEQFF. The CDR3 DNA follows: TGTGCCAGCAGCTTAGTAGCGCCTTTCTCCTACAATGAGCAGTTCTTC.

The chain links TRBV20-1 to TRBJ2-3; 7 bases map to TRBD2. Germline CDR1 is DFQATT and CDR2 is SNEGSKA (reference sequence). The CDR3 is made up of 19 amino acids. Trimming took 0 bases from V and 5 from J; bases not matched to a gene: 20. The CDR3 coding sequence is TGCAGTGCTAGAGATTTCGAAATGGCGGCGGGGGACCGAGGAGATACGCAGTATTTT. It encodes CSARDFEMAAGDRGDTQYF.

This chain joins TRBV6-5 and TRBJ2-5; TRBD1 aligns across 10 bases. CDR3 length equals 16 residues. Germline CDR1 MNHEY, CDR2 SVGAGI. V was pared by 0 bases and J by 1 base, with 2 bases of the junction left unmatched. The CDR3: CASSYSWTGGQETQYF. CDR3 coding DNA: TGTGCCAGCAGTTACTCGTGGACAGGGGGCCAAGAGACCCAGTACTTC.

V is TRBV7-9 and J is TRBJ1-2, with 7 bases identical to TRBD1. CDR1 is SEHNR and CDR2 is FQNEAQ in the germline V gene (reference sequence). The CDR3 has 17 amino acids. V was clipped by 1 base and J by 1 base; unmatched bases: 9. Written as DNA, the CDR3 is TGTGCCAGCAGCTTAGACGGTGGCGGGACAGTTAACTATGGCTACACCTTC. Translating gives CASSLDGGGTVNYGYTF.

This clonotype was counted many times. The rearrangement joins TRBV5-6 to TRBJ2-1; 8 bases match TRBD2. The CDR3 extends over 16 amino acids. With 0 bases clipped from V and 2 bases from J, the junction kept 4 bases outside the gene matches. The V gene's germline CDR1 is SGHDT and CDR2 YYEEEE. The CDR3 protein is CASSLDAGGTYNEQFF. The CDR3 bases are TGTGCCAGCAGCTTGGACGCGGGGGGCACCTACAATGAGCAGTTCTTC.

The chain couples TRBV4-1 to TRBJ2-5, with a weak D call TRBD2 (5 bases). The V gene lost 1 base and the J gene lost 2 bases, with 11 bases spanning the gap. The germline CDR1 and CDR2 sequences are MGHRA and YSYEKL. The CDR3 is 15 amino acids. DNA for the CDR3: TGCGCCAGCAGCCAAGCTCGGGATGGGCAAGAGACCCAGTACTTC. This codes for CASSQARDGQETQYF.

This clonotype showed up many times. This chain uses TRBV5-4 with TRBJ2-2; D is unclear. Trimming stripped 4 bases from V and 2 bases from J, with 12 bases between. The CDR3 contains 15 residues. Germline values: CDR1 SGHNT, CDR2 YYREEE (reference sequence). The CDR3 is CASSDIHTNTGELFF. CDR3 DNA sequence: TGTGCCAGCAGCGATATCCACACAAACACCGGGGAGCTGTTTTTT.

This chain connects TRBV12-3 or TRBV12-4 to TRBJ2-3; 8 bases agree with TRBD2. With V trimmed by 2 bases and J by 8 bases, 15 bases remained unmatched. The CDR3 totals 17 residues. The CDR3 loop is CASSLTHGGGPLSTQYF. The CDR3 DNA sequence: TGTGCCAGCAGTTTAACCCACGGCGGGGGGCCCCTCAGTACGCAGTATTTT.

This clonotype was recorded many times. This chain joins TRBV5-1 and TRBJ1-4; D unclear. The CDR3 is 15 amino acids. From germline, CDR1 is SGHRS and CDR2 YFSETQ. Trimming pared 6 bases from V and 0 bases from J, leaving 12 bases between. Here the CDR3 DNA reads TGCGCCAGCACCGAAGGACTGACAACTAATGAAAAACTGTTTTTT. Protein: CASTEGLTTNEKLFF.

The CDR3 coding sequence is TGTGCCAGCAGTTGGAGGACAGGAACTTACAATGAGCAGTTCTTC. Its translation: CASSWRTGTYNEQFF. V is TRBV27 and J is TRBJ2-1; TRBD1 aligns across 7 bases. The CDR3 sequence is 15 residues long. The V gene end was trimmed by 4 bases and the J gene end by 4 bases; junction bases not matched to a gene: 7. Germline V gives CDR1 MNHEY, CDR2 SMNVEV (reference sequence).

The V gene is TRBV24-1, the J gene TRBJ2-1; weak D call: TRBD2 (5 bases). Germline V gene lookup returns CDR1 KGHDR and CDR2 SFDVKD. Trimming shortened V by 6 bases and J by 5 bases, and 10 bases separated the two germline ends. There are 13 residues in the CDR3. The CDR3 spells CATSTSANNEQFF. The CDR3 region has the DNA TGTGCCACCAGTACTAGTGCTAACAATGAGCAGTTCTTC.

This sequence joins TRBV6-5 and TRBJ2-7; D ambiguous. The V end was cut by 2 bases, the J end by 0 bases, with 11 bases between. This CDR3 comprises 15 residues. CDR1 MNHEY and CDR2 SVGAGI come from the germline V gene. For the CDR3, the DNA is TGTGCCAGCAGTTACGTCGGTGCCTTCTCCTACGAGCAGTACTTC. Its protein product is CASSYVGAFSYEQYF.

This clonotype was found many times. The V and J genes are TRBV12-3 or TRBV12-4 and TRBJ2-3; 7 bases align to TRBD2. After removal of 4 bases from V and 2 bases from J, the junction contained 6 bases not matched to a gene. The CDR3 contains 15 residues. The CDR3 sequence is CASSYGGRATDTQYF. The CDR3 coding sequence is TGTGCCAGCAGTTATGGCGGGAGAGCCACAGATACGCAGTATTTT.

This clonotype was counted once. The genes are TRBV20-1 and TRBJ1-5; 7 bases match TRBD1. The CDR3 is 14 residues long. After removal of 3 bases from V and 1 base from J, the junction contained 3 bases not matched to a gene. Germline V gives CDR1 DFQATT, CDR2 SNEGSKA (reference sequence). This CDR3 reads CSARGDRSNQPQHF. The CDR3 DNA follows: TGCAGTGCTAGGGGGGACAGAAGCAATCAGCCCCAGCATTTT.

The chain uses TRBV5-1 and TRBJ2-7; 9 positions match TRBD1. This CDR3 has 14 amino acids. J lost 5 bases, V lost 4 bases, and 7 bases had no gene match. CDR1 SGHRS and CDR2 YFSETQ come from the germline V gene. The CDR3 loop is CASSGGTGPDEQYF. The DNA for the CDR3 is TGCGCCAGCAGCGGGGGGACAGGGCCCGACGAGCAGTACTTC.

This clonotype was counted a few times. The chain recombines TRBV12-5 with TRBJ2-1, with 7 bases that match TRBD1. This CDR3 has 15 residues. Trimming cost V 7 bases and J 2 bases; bases outside gene matches: 8. CDR1 and CDR2 from the germline V gene are LGHNT and FRNRAP. CDR3 sequence reads: CASANPTGAYNEQFF. The CDR3 bases are TGTGCTAGTGCCAACCCTACAGGGGCCTACAATGAGCAGTTCTTC. The variable domain in full, completed from reference TRBV12-5 and TRBJ2-1, reads DARVTQTPRHKVTEMGQEVTMRCQPILGHNTVFWYRQTMMQGLELLAYFRNRAPLDDSGMPKDRFSAEMPDATLATLKIQPSEPRDSAVYFCASANPTGAYNEQFFGPGTRLTVL.

This clonotype has more than one count but fewer than ten. The chain has TRBV11-1 and TRBJ2-7, with D possibly being TRBD2 (5 bases). There are 21 residues in the CDR3. The germline V and J ends were trimmed by 0 bases and 3 bases, with 30 bases remaining between them. The germline V gene encodes CDR1 SGHAT and CDR2 FQDESV (reference sequence). The CDR3 protein is CASSLAPSVGRDGRTDYEQYF. CDR3 nucleotide sequence: TGTGCCAGCAGCTTAGCCCCAAGCGTGGGGAGAGACGGCCGCACCGACTACGAGCAGTACTTC.

This clonotype was counted a few times. The V and J genes are TRBV24-1 and TRBJ2-5; D is uncertain. The germline gives CDR1 KGHDR, CDR2 SFDVKD. The CDR3 runs to 13 residues. V lost 6 bases and J lost 4, with 11 bases in between. This CDR3 reads CATSSRSPETQYF. The CDR3 DNA reads as TGTGCCACCAGTAGCCGGAGCCCAGAGACCCAGTACTTC.

The V call is TRBV30, the J call TRBJ1-1, with D possibly matching TRBD1 (6 bases). The germline V gene encodes CDR1 GTSNPN and CDR2 SVGIG (reference sequence). CDR3 length: 12 amino acids. The V end was cut by 5 bases, the J end by 4 bases, with 11 bases between. The CDR3 spells CAWVEQGTEAFF. CDR3 coding DNA: TGTGCCTGGGTTGAACAGGGCACTGAAGCTTTCTTT.

DNA of the CDR3: TGCGCCAGCAGCCAAGGATTAACGGGGGCCCAAGAGACCCAGTACTTC. This codes for CASSQGLTGAQETQYF. The gene calls are TRBV4-1 and TRBJ2-5; D is tentatively TRBD1 or TRBD2 (6 bases each). Germline V gene sequence: CDR1 MGHRA, CDR2 YSYEKL. The CDR3 is 16 residues long. Between the trimmed V and J ends, which lost 1 base and 1 base, there was a span of 13 bases.

This clonotype has a count of ten or more. This sequence joins TRBV12-3 or TRBV12-4 and TRBJ2-7; 9 bases match TRBD2. The CDR3 is made up of 15 amino acids. J gave up 6 bases and V 3 bases, and 9 bases lay outside the gene matches. CDR3 amino acids: CASSLSPSGAGEQYF. The CDR3 nucleotides read TGTGCCAGCAGTTTGAGTCCTAGCGGGGCCGGCGAGCAGTACTTC.

The CDR3 sequence is CASSLGSGGAGGRETQYF. The CDR3 DNA reads as TGTGCCAGCAGCTTAGGAAGTGGAGGAGCGGGGGGCAGAGAGACCCAGTACTTC. The chain combines TRBV7-8 with TRBJ2-5, with 9 bases aligning to TRBD2. V trimming: 1 base; J trimming: 4 bases; junction bases outside the gene matches: 13. The CDR3 is made up of 18 amino acids. CDR1 is SGHVS, CDR2 FQNEAQ, per germline. Full variable domain (remainder filled in from reference TRBV7-8 and TRBJ2-5): GAGVSQSPRYKVAKRGQDVALRCDPISGHVSLFWYQQALGQGPEFLTYFQNEAQLDKSGLPSDRFFAERPEGSVSTLKIQRTQQEDSAVYLCASSLGSGGAGGRETQYFGPGTRLLVL.

This clonotype was seen more than once but under ten times. The chain combines TRBV10-2 with TRBJ2-3, with TRBD2 identical over 13 bases. The V gene's germline CDR1 is WSHSY and CDR2 SAAADI. This CDR3 contains 18 residues. Germline trimming cut 6 bases from V and 4 bases from J; bases unmatched to any gene: 13. The CDR3, as DNA: TGCGCCAGCAGCTTCGCCGCTCGGACTAGCGGGAGTTCAGATACGCAGTATTTT. This sequence encodes CASSFAARTSGSSDTQYF.

The sample holds many counts of this clonotype. This rearrangement joins TRBV12-3 or TRBV12-4 to TRBJ2-6; no clear D. The CDR3 has 13 residues. V was cut by 1 base and J by 4 bases, with 2 bases left in between. CDR3 DNA: TGTGCCAGCAGTTTAGTCGGGGCCAACGTCCTGACTTTC. Translated, it gives CASSLVGANVLTF.

The chain uses TRBV4-1 and TRBJ2-1; 15 bases align to TRBD2. V shed 1 base and J 2 bases; nucleotides not matched to a gene: 6. The CDR3 runs 19 residues. Germline V gives CDR1 MGHRA, CDR2 YSYEKL. The CDR3 bases are TGCGCCAGCAGCCAAGGCGGACTAGCGGGGGGGAGGGCCTACAATGAGCAGTTCTTC. Amino acid sequence: CASSQGGLAGGRAYNEQFF.

A few counts support this clonotype. The chain is built from TRBV3-1 and TRBJ2-5; D unclear. This CDR3 is built from 14 residues. The V and J ends lost 5 bases and 2 bases respectively, with 12 bases between them. From germline, CDR1 is LGHDT and CDR2 YNNKEL (reference sequence). The CDR3 region has the DNA TGTGCCAGCAGCTCTTGGACGGAACAAGAGACCCAGTACTTC. It specifies CASSSWTEQETQYF.